This T cell receptor beta chain was documented in a study of PD-1 blockade in mismatch repair-deficient tumors. Measured with immunoSEQ multiplex PCR; TCRdb has only the in-frame clones, and not every one. The data contain fewer than 45,000 clones, approximately 85% of them singletons. Germline CDR1 is LNHDA and CDR2 is SQIVND (reference sequence). V dropped 5 bases and J dropped 2; count of bases not matched to a gene: 6. The CDR3 runs to 15 residues. The specimen was peripheral blood, collected approximately 1.5 years after starting pembrolizumab. The sequence was obtained from an adult with mismatch repair-deficient cancer. The chain has TRBV19 and TRBJ2-7, with 10 bases identical to TRBD2. The CDR3 loop reads CASSESSGSPYEQYF. The CDR3 DNA reads as TGTGCCAGTAGTGAATCTAGCGGGAGTCCCTACGAGCAGTACTTC. The variable domain in full, with the rest retrieved from reference TRBV19 and TRBJ2-7, is DGGITQSPKYLFRKEGQNVTLSCEQNLNHDAMYWYRQDPGQGLRLIYYSQIVNDFQKGDIAEGYSVSREKKESFPLTVTSAQKNPTAFYLCASSESSGSPYEQYFGPGTRLTVT.